This T cell receptor (beta chain) is from a study of blood T cell repertoires in COVID-19. Study summary: Both acute and convalescent COVID-19 samples were obtained from the United States, Italy and Spain. The cDNA or gDNA used as material had been derived from T cells, B-cell-depleted T cells, or PBMCs.

CDR3 length: 17 residues. V gave up 2 bases and J gave up 0 bases, with 17 bases separating them. Germline V CDR1 and CDR2: LGHNT, FRNRAP. Patients of the Seattle cohort, enrolled during active infection, were followed longitudinally. Methods used by the authors: Estimated nucleated cell counts came from reference gene primer amplification. Using immunoSEQ multiplex PCR, the repertoire was profiled, and TCRdb retains in-frame clones only, with some absent. The V and J calls and clone size are taken from that table; D and trimming were inferred from the DNA. Of roughly 200,000 clones listed, around 94% are singletons.

Sequencing used peripheral blood. This clonotype was obtained from a young man with COVID-19, enrolled during active disease. The genes are TRBV12-5 and TRBJ2-7; D perhaps matches TRBD1 (6 bases). CDR3 sequence (DNA): TGTGCTAGTGGTTTGTCCCAGGGGCCCTCGACCTCCTACGAGCAGTACTTC. This translates into CASGLSQGPSTSYEQYF.